Following are 8 T cell receptor beta chains from one sample sequenced in a study of CD8 T cells in Susac syndrome. After extraction with the RNeasy kit, roughly 0.45 to 1 ug of the RNA was reverse transcribed using random hexamers. TCRdb analysed the immunoSEQ multiplex PCR reads with MiXCR anew, one entry per CDR3 protein. Found here are around 300,000 distinct CDR3 sequences, 89% of them singletons; the top ten hold less than 0.2%. Material: CD8+ T cells from PBMCs. The source is a human donor with multiple sclerosis.

This chain joins TRBV29-1 and TRBJ1-2; a possible D gene is TRBD1 (5 bases). The CDR3 totals 12 residues. Trimming pared 3 bases from V and 3 bases from J, leaving 8 bases between. From germline, CDR1 is SQVTM and CDR2 ANQGSEA. The CDR3 bases are TGCAGCGTTGAGACAGACGACTATGGCTACACCTTC. Its translation: CSVETDDYGYTF.

The chain recombines TRBV10-3 with TRBJ2-3; no clear D. Per germline, CDR1 ENHRY and CDR2 SYGVKD. V was cut by 8 bases and J by 0 bases, with 12 bases left in between. The CDR3 sequence is 14 residues long. CDR3 in amino acids: CAIAAVSSTDTQYF. CDR3 DNA sequence: TGTGCCATCGCAGCAGTTTCTAGCACAGATACGCAGTATTTT.

This clonotype was detected once. The V and J genes are TRBV27 and TRBJ2-1; 12 bases agree with TRBD2. V was clipped by 5 bases and J by 8 bases; unmatched bases: 13. CDR3 size: 17 residues. Germline V gene sequence: CDR1 MNHEY, CDR2 SMNVEV (reference sequence). The CDR3 reads CASSRPPRLAGAHEQFF. Here the CDR3 DNA reads TGTGCCAGCAGTCGCCCCCCCAGACTAGCGGGAGCCCATGAGCAGTTCTTC.

This clonotype was observed once. The rearrangement uses TRBV7-8 and TRBJ2-1; D not certain. The V gene lost 2 bases and the J gene lost 0 bases, with 11 bases spanning the gap. The CDR3 extends over 16 amino acids. Per germline, CDR1 SGHVS and CDR2 FQNEAQ. CDR3: CASSLFLGISYNEQFF. Here the CDR3 DNA reads TGTGCCAGCAGCTTATTCCTGGGGATCTCCTACAATGAGCAGTTCTTC.

The chain has TRBV5-1 and TRBJ2-1; possibly TRBD2 for D (5 bases). V gave up 0 bases and J gave up 7 bases, with 8 bases separating them. The CDR3 is 13 amino acids. The germline CDR1 and CDR2 sequences are SGHRS and YFSETQ. As DNA, the CDR3 is TGCGCCAGCAGCTTGGTGAGGGAAAATGAGCAGTTCTTC. Its translation: CASSLVRENEQFF.

V gene TRBV12-3 or TRBV12-4 combines with J gene TRBJ1-1; no clear D. V lost 3 bases, J lost 2 bases, and 7 bases lay in between. This CDR3 spans 13 amino acids. DNA for the CDR3: TGTGCCAGCAGTTTCGGCTTTAACACTGAAGCTTTCTTT. It codes for CASSFGFNTEAFF.

About this clonotype itself: The junction and the germline gene differ at one end; a read error may be behind it. V usage is TRBV2 and J usage is TRBJ1-6; 8 bases fit TRBD1. Germline V gene sequence: CDR1 SNHLY, CDR2 FYNNEI. CDR3 length equals 18 residues. The CDR3 DNA follows: TGTGCCAGCGGGCAGGGGGCGATTACACCTCCCCATAATTCACCCTTCCACTTT. This translates into CASGQGAITPPHNSPFHF.

The sample holds many counts of this clonotype. The V gene is TRBV5-1, the J gene TRBJ2-7, with D tentatively TRBD1 (8 bases). The CDR3 has 14 residues. V lost 2 bases to trimming and J lost 3 bases, with 12 bases between them. Germline CDR1 and CDR2: SGHRS and YFSETQ. Here the CDR3 reads CASSFYRGGYEQYF. The DNA of the CDR3 is TGCGCCAGCAGCTTCTACAGGGGGGGCTACGAGCAGTACTTC.